Listed below are T cell receptor beta chains from one sample, sequenced in a study of tumor and adjacent non-tumor tissue in lung cancer. TCRdb reanalysed the multiplex PCR reads using MiXCR and keeps one entry per CDR3 protein. This table holds 52,000 or so distinct CDR3 sequences, around three quarters found once. The sequenced sample consisted of distant non-tumor lung tissue. These receptors were collected from a woman aged 55-69 years with non-small cell lung cancer. CDR3s include the opening cysteine and the closing phenylalanine or tryptophan. Each record gives: D gene, clone size, J gene, V gene, CDR3 DNA, CDR3 protein. D genes are given only for firm matches. The listing skips clone size in some rows; elsewhere it reads once, few, many or a size class.

d_call: -; clone_size: -; j_call: TRBJ2-7; v_call: TRBV5-4; cdr3_nt: TGTGCCAGCAGCCGAGACTCCTCTTCCTACGAGCAGTACTTC; cdr3_aa: CASSRDSSSYEQYF
d_call: -; clone_size: -; j_call: TRBJ1-6; v_call: TRBV11-2; cdr3_nt: TGTGCCAGGAGCTTAGGACCGAAGGGGGTTTCACCCCTCCAGTTT; cdr3_aa: CARSLGPKGVSPLQF
d_call: -; clone_size: many; j_call: TRBJ2-7; v_call: TRBV5-8; cdr3_nt: TGTGCCAGCATCCCGGGGACCCTCGACGGCTACGAGCAGTACTTC; cdr3_aa: CASIPGTLDGYEQYF
d_call: -; clone_size: -; j_call: TRBJ2-5; v_call: TRBV6-6; cdr3_nt: TGTGCCAGCAGCCGACAGGCCCAAGAGACGCATTACTTC; cdr3_aa: CASSRQAQETHYF
d_call: -; clone_size: -; j_call: TRBJ1-1; v_call: TRBV5-1; cdr3_nt: TGCGCCAGCATCGCCGGTCTCGGGTTCACTGAAGCTTTCTTT; cdr3_aa: CASIAGLGFTEAFF
d_call: -; clone_size: -; j_call: TRBJ2-7; v_call: TRBV12-3/TRBV12-4; cdr3_nt: TGTGCCAGCAGTTCAAACTTGGAGACAGAGGAGTACTTC; cdr3_aa: CASSSNLETEEYF
d_call: TRBD1; clone_size: -; j_call: TRBJ2-7; v_call: TRBV5-1; cdr3_nt: TGCGACAGCAGCTTGCCCGGGACAGGGTACTCCTACGAGCAGTACTTC; cdr3_aa: CDSSLPGTGYSYEQYF
d_call: -; clone_size: -; j_call: TRBJ1-5; v_call: TRBV4-3; cdr3_nt: TGCGCCAGCAGCCAAGAAAGGGACACACGAGGTAGGGCAAAACAGCATTTC; cdr3_aa: CASSQERDTRGRAKQHF
d_call: TRBD1; clone_size: -; j_call: TRBJ2-2; v_call: TRBV29-1; cdr3_nt: TGCAGCGTTAAGGGACAGGGTAAAACCGGGGAGCTGGTTTTT; cdr3_aa: CSVKGQGKTGELVF
d_call: TRBD1; clone_size: many; j_call: TRBJ2-7; v_call: TRBV4-1; cdr3_nt: TGCGCCAGCAGCCCTACTCCATTAGGACAGGGGGCCTACGAGCAGTACTTC; cdr3_aa: CASSPTPLGQGAYEQYF
d_call: -; clone_size: -; j_call: TRBJ2-4; v_call: TRBV6-1; cdr3_nt: TGTGGCAGCAGTGAACCCCACAAATTAGCCAAAAACATTCAGTACTTC; cdr3_aa: CGSSEPHKLAKNIQYF
d_call: -; clone_size: -; j_call: TRBJ2-7; v_call: TRBV11-3; cdr3_nt: TGTGCCAGCAGCTTAGGAACGGCTGGCTCCCACGAGCAGTATTTC; cdr3_aa: CASSLGTAGSHEQYF
d_call: -; clone_size: once; j_call: TRBJ2-2; v_call: TRBV29-1; cdr3_nt: TGCAGCATTGCCTCCGGGCCTACCGAGGAGCTGTTTTTT; cdr3_aa: CSIASGPTEELFF
d_call: -; clone_size: -; j_call: TRBJ1-4; v_call: TRBV6-5; cdr3_nt: TGTGACAGCAGGTTACTTGCAACTATTGAAAAACTGTTTTTT; cdr3_aa: CDSRLLATIEKLFF
d_call: TRBD2; clone_size: once; j_call: TRBJ2-1; v_call: TRBV6-5; cdr3_nt: TGTGCCAGCAGTTACGCACCCCCGGGACTAGGGACACAATATGAGCAGTTCTTC; cdr3_aa: CASSYAPPGLGTQYEQFF
d_call: -; clone_size: -; j_call: TRBJ2-7; v_call: TRBV6-6; cdr3_nt: TGTGCCAACTCCCGGGATGTGTCCTACGAGCAGTACTTC; cdr3_aa: CANSRDVSYEQYF
d_call: TRBD2; clone_size: -; j_call: TRBJ2-6; v_call: TRBV12-3/TRBV12-4; cdr3_nt: TGTGCCAGCGGTTCCAGTAGACTAGCGGGTGGTGGGGCCAACGTCCTGACTTTC; cdr3_aa: CASGSSRLAGGGANVLTF
d_call: -; clone_size: -; j_call: TRBJ2-3; v_call: TRBV6-4; cdr3_nt: TGTGCCAGCAGTCGGTCCTTTGGGGCTGGTTCGGCAGATACGCAGTATTTT; cdr3_aa: CASSRSFGAGSADTQYF
d_call: -; clone_size: -; j_call: TRBJ2-1; v_call: TRBV4-3; cdr3_nt: TGCGCCAGCAGCCAAGAGATTCCCGACGCTACCTTCTACAATGAGCAGCTCTTC; cdr3_aa: CASSQEIPDATFYNEQLF
d_call: TRBD2; clone_size: -; j_call: TRBJ2-7; v_call: TRBV10-3; cdr3_nt: TGTGCCACCCGGCTAGCGGGATGGGATCTTCTCGAGCAGTATTTC; cdr3_aa: CATRLAGWDLLEQYF
d_call: -; clone_size: once; j_call: TRBJ2-1; v_call: TRBV6-6; cdr3_nt: TGTGCCAACAGTTACGGAATCGACAATGAGCAGTTCTTC; cdr3_aa: CANSYGIDNEQFF
d_call: -; clone_size: -; j_call: TRBJ1-1; v_call: TRBV4-3; cdr3_nt: TGCGCCAGCAGCCAAGATATGTCAGGGAAGTACACTGGAGCTTTCTTT; cdr3_aa: CASSQDMSGKYTGAFF
d_call: -; clone_size: -; j_call: TRBJ2-5; v_call: TRBV5-6; cdr3_nt: TGTGCCAGCGGCCCTCGGTTGGTAGGGGAAGATACCCAGTACTTC; cdr3_aa: CASGPRLVGEDTQYF
d_call: -; clone_size: -; j_call: TRBJ2-7; v_call: TRBV28; cdr3_nt: TGTGCCAGCAGTTTGCTTTTCAGCTCCTACGAGCAGAACTTC; cdr3_aa: CASSLLFSSYEQNF
d_call: -; clone_size: many; j_call: TRBJ1-1; v_call: TRBV24-1; cdr3_nt: TGTGCCACCCGGCGGGACCGCGCCACTGAAGCTTTCTTT; cdr3_aa: CATRRDRATEAFF
d_call: -; clone_size: -; j_call: TRBJ1-1; v_call: TRBV6-6; cdr3_nt: TGTGCCAGCAGCACGGAGGGGAATACTGAAGCTTTCTTT; cdr3_aa: CASSTEGNTEAFF
d_call: -; clone_size: -; j_call: TRBJ2-2; v_call: TRBV25-1; cdr3_nt: TGTGCCAGCAGCGAATTACAGGTGAACACCGGGGAGATGTTTTTT; cdr3_aa: CASSELQVNTGEMFF
d_call: -; clone_size: -; j_call: TRBJ2-1; v_call: TRBV11-2; cdr3_nt: TGTGCCAGCAGCTTAGAAGTAATCTCATACAATGAGCAGTTCTTT; cdr3_aa: CASSLEVISYNEQFF
d_call: -; clone_size: -; j_call: TRBJ2-7; v_call: TRBV4-1; cdr3_nt: TGCGTCAGCAGCCGGCAGGGAGGCTACGAGCAGCACTTC; cdr3_aa: CVSSRQGGYEQHF
d_call: TRBD1; clone_size: once; j_call: TRBJ1-2; v_call: TRBV29-1; cdr3_nt: TGCTGCGTTTCGGGACAGGGGGACTATGGCTACACCTTC; cdr3_aa: CCVSGQGDYGYTF
d_call: -; clone_size: -; j_call: TRBJ1-2; v_call: TRBV4-1; cdr3_nt: TGCGCCAGCAGCCAAGTGAGGGACATCACCTATCTCAACGAAGGCTACACCTTC; cdr3_aa: CASSQVRDITYLNEGYTF
d_call: -; clone_size: many; j_call: TRBJ1-1; v_call: TRBV7-3; cdr3_nt: TGTGCCAGCAGCTTAACACCAAACTTTGAAGCTTTCTTT; cdr3_aa: CASSLTPNFEAFF
d_call: TRBD1; clone_size: many; j_call: TRBJ2-7; v_call: TRBV6-2/TRBV6-3; cdr3_nt: TGTGCCAGCAGTGACAGGGTAGAAGAGCAGTACTTC; cdr3_aa: CASSDRVEEQYF
d_call: -; clone_size: -; j_call: TRBJ2-1; v_call: TRBV11-1; cdr3_nt: TGTGCCAGCAGTTGGGGTTTCGCAGTGTGCTCCTACAATGAGCAGTTCTTC; cdr3_aa: CASSWGFAVCSYNEQFF
d_call: -; clone_size: -; j_call: TRBJ2-1; v_call: TRBV12-3/TRBV12-4; cdr3_nt: TGTGCCAGCAGTTTAAGTGTTGAGCAATTCTTC; cdr3_aa: CASSLSVEQFF
d_call: TRBD2; clone_size: many; j_call: TRBJ2-1; v_call: TRBV13; cdr3_nt: TGTGCCAGCAGCCCTCGAGGTAGCGGGAGAAATGAGCAGTTCTTC; cdr3_aa: CASSPRGSGRNEQFF
d_call: -; clone_size: many; j_call: TRBJ1-1; v_call: TRBV10-3; cdr3_nt: TGTGCCATCAGTTTATCGACAGCGAACACTGAAGCTTTCTTT; cdr3_aa: CAISLSTANTEAFF
d_call: -; clone_size: -; j_call: TRBJ2-1; v_call: TRBV4-1; cdr3_nt: TGCCCCAGGGGACCGGGGCTACCGTACAATGAGCAGTTCTTC; cdr3_aa: CPRGPGLPYNEQFF
d_call: -; clone_size: -; j_call: TRBJ2-7; v_call: TRBV10-3; cdr3_nt: TGTGCCATCAGTGAGCAAGGCCGGGACGACGAACAGTACTTC; cdr3_aa: CAISEQGRDDEQYF
d_call: -; clone_size: -; j_call: TRBJ2-7; v_call: TRBV20-1; cdr3_nt: TGCAGTGCTAGAGCCGAGGGTAATTCCTACGAGCAGTACTTC; cdr3_aa: CSARAEGNSYEQYF
d_call: TRBD1; clone_size: -; j_call: TRBJ1-1; v_call: TRBV4-1; cdr3_nt: TGCGCCAGCAGCCAAGTACAGGGGTCGAAGGCTGAAGCTTTGTTT; cdr3_aa: CASSQVQGSKAEALF
d_call: -; clone_size: -; j_call: TRBJ2-1; v_call: TRBV5-1; cdr3_nt: TGCGCCAGCAGCAACCGGGGCACGGCCAAGTATGAGCAGTTCTTC; cdr3_aa: CASSNRGTAKYEQFF
d_call: -; clone_size: -; j_call: TRBJ2-3; v_call: TRBV28; cdr3_nt: TGTGACAGCAGTGCCCGAGGGGGTTCAGATACGCGGTATTTT; cdr3_aa: CDSSARGGSDTRYF
d_call: -; clone_size: -; j_call: TRBJ2-1; v_call: TRBV29-1; cdr3_nt: TGCAACGTCGGCAGTGGGAATGAGCAGTTCTTC; cdr3_aa: CNVGSGNEQFF
d_call: -; clone_size: -; j_call: TRBJ2-1; v_call: TRBV4-3; cdr3_nt: TGCGCCATCAACCCTAGGACTCAATACGCCTACAACGAGCAGTTCTTC; cdr3_aa: CAINPRTQYAYNEQFF
d_call: -; clone_size: -; j_call: TRBJ1-2; v_call: TRBV14; cdr3_nt: TGTGCCAGCTGCCAAGCCAGGGGAGGGTGGGGTGCCGGCTACACCTTC; cdr3_aa: CASCQARGGWGAGYTF
d_call: -; clone_size: -; j_call: TRBJ2-6; v_call: TRBV28; cdr3_nt: TGTGCCAGCAGTTTAATAGGGGCCTCAGAGGCCAACGTCGTGACTTTC; cdr3_aa: CASSLIGASEANVVTF
d_call: TRBD1; clone_size: many; j_call: TRBJ1-6; v_call: TRBV28; cdr3_nt: TGTGCCAGCTCGGTACAGGGGAGTTCACCCCTCCACTTT; cdr3_aa: CASSVQGSSPLHF
d_call: -; clone_size: -; j_call: TRBJ2-2; v_call: TRBV12-3/TRBV12-4; cdr3_nt: TGTATCAGCAGCCGGGACTGGCTGAACACCGGGGAGCTGTTTTTT; cdr3_aa: CISSRDWLNTGELFF
d_call: TRBD1; clone_size: -; j_call: TRBJ1-2; v_call: TRBV29-1; cdr3_nt: TGCAGCGTTGCCCCCCCCTTCGTCGCAGGGGGCGTCGGGGGCTACACCTTC; cdr3_aa: CSVAPPFVAGGVGGYTF
d_call: -; clone_size: -; j_call: TRBJ2-7; v_call: TRBV12-3/TRBV12-4; cdr3_nt: TGTGCCAGCATCCTACCGATTACCTACGAGCAGTACTTC; cdr3_aa: CASILPITYEQYF
d_call: TRBD1; clone_size: -; j_call: TRBJ2-3; v_call: TRBV12-3/TRBV12-4; cdr3_nt: TGTGTCAGCAGTGTGGGACAGGGCAGCATAGATACGCAGTATTTT; cdr3_aa: CVSSVGQGSIDTQYF
d_call: -; clone_size: many; j_call: TRBJ1-1; v_call: TRBV28; cdr3_nt: TGTGCCAGCAGTTTTCACGTCAGGAACACTGAAGCTTTCTTT; cdr3_aa: CASSFHVRNTEAFF
d_call: -; clone_size: -; j_call: TRBJ2-2; v_call: TRBV6-5; cdr3_nt: TGTGCCGGCAGTCTTGGAGAAGGAGGCGGGGAGCTGTTTTTT; cdr3_aa: CAGSLGEGGGELFF
d_call: TRBD1; clone_size: many; j_call: TRBJ1-2; v_call: TRBV4-1; cdr3_nt: TGCGCCAGCAGCCAAGATTCGGAGACAGGGGCTGGCTACACCTTC; cdr3_aa: CASSQDSETGAGYTF
d_call: -; clone_size: -; j_call: TRBJ2-1; v_call: TRBV6-6; cdr3_nt: TGTGCCAGCTGTTACTCCCCCTACAGGGATGAGCAGTTCTTC; cdr3_aa: CASCYSPYRDEQFF